The rows below give T cell receptor beta chains drawn from one sample of a study of response to subunit inactivated influenza vaccine. MiXCR, run by TCRdb on the RT-PCR reads, gives a single entry per CDR3 protein. The sample contains more than 200,000 distinct CDR3 sequences, 9.5% to 15% of which appear only once. The specimen was non-naive T cells sorted from PBMCs, collected 14 to 15 days before vaccination. These receptors originate from a man in his fifties who received an inactivated influenza vaccine. Each CDR3 is given with its conserved first and last residue. The D gene is left open where the match is weak. Clone size, where shown, is once, few, many, or a class for clones that have expanded.

J gene: TRBJ2-1; V gene: TRBV20-1; D gene: .; clone size: .; CDR3 length: 14; CDR3 protein: CSVSKEAGYNEQFF; CDR3 DNA: TGCAGTGTCTCTAAGGAAGCTGGCTACAATGAGCAGTTCTTC
J gene: TRBJ2-3; V gene: TRBV4-1; D gene: .; clone size: many; CDR3 length: 14; CDR3 protein: CASSQEPSTDTQYF; CDR3 DNA: TGCGCCAGCAGCCAAGAGCCGAGCACAGATACGCAGTATTTT
J gene: TRBJ2-1; V gene: TRBV15; D gene: TRBD1; clone size: many; CDR3 length: 15; CDR3 protein: CATSRGQGGHNEQFF; CDR3 DNA: TGTGCCACCAGCAGAGGACAGGGGGGTCACAATGAGCAGTTCTTC
J gene: TRBJ2-2; V gene: TRBV6-1; D gene: .; clone size: .; CDR3 length: 14; CDR3 protein: CASRPKPSTGELFF; CDR3 DNA: TGTGCCAGCAGACCAAAGCCGTCCACCGGGGAGCTGTTTTTT
J gene: TRBJ2-7; V gene: TRBV15; D gene: .; clone size: .; CDR3 length: 12; CDR3 protein: CATRSAGFEQYF; CDR3 DNA: TGTGCCACCAGAAGCGCCGGGTTCGAGCAGTACTTC
J gene: TRBJ2-1; V gene: TRBV18; D gene: .; clone size: many; CDR3 length: 13; CDR3 protein: CASSPMRGNEQFF; CDR3 DNA: TGTGCCAGCTCACCAATGAGGGGCAATGAGCAGTTCTTC
J gene: TRBJ2-2; V gene: TRBV6-2/TRBV6-3; D gene: .; clone size: many; CDR3 length: 13; CDR3 protein: CASSWGRRGELFF; CDR3 DNA: TGTGCCAGCAGCTGGGGCCGGAGGGGGGAGCTGTTTTTT
J gene: TRBJ1-5; V gene: TRBV5-5; D gene: .; clone size: few; CDR3 length: 16; CDR3 protein: CASSLEARGRQSPQHF; CDR3 DNA: TGTGCCAGCAGCTTGGAGGCCCGGGGCCGCCAATCACCCCAGCATTTT
J gene: TRBJ1-3; V gene: TRBV5-6; D gene: .; clone size: .; CDR3 length: 17; CDR3 protein: CASSLGLRGRTGNTIYF; CDR3 DNA: TGTGCCAGCAGCTTGGGTCTACGTGGCAGGACTGGAAACACCATATATTTT
J gene: TRBJ2-3; V gene: TRBV12-3/TRBV12-4; D gene: TRBD2; clone size: .; CDR3 length: 15; CDR3 protein: CASTLTSGGTDTQYF; CDR3 DNA: TGTGCCAGCACCTTGACTAGCGGGGGGACAGATACGCAGTATTTT
J gene: TRBJ2-7; V gene: TRBV27; D gene: .; clone size: .; CDR3 length: 15; CDR3 protein: CASSLTVKSSYEQYF; CDR3 DNA: TGTGCCAGCAGTTTAACGGTCAAAAGCTCCTACGAGCAGTACTTC
J gene: TRBJ1-5; V gene: TRBV3-1; D gene: .; clone size: .; CDR3 length: 15; CDR3 protein: CASSQDRLGNQPQHF; CDR3 DNA: TGTGCCAGCAGCCAAGATCGTCTCGGCAATCAGCCCCAGCATTTT
J gene: TRBJ1-2; V gene: TRBV20-1; D gene: TRBD1; clone size: few; CDR3 length: 12; CDR3 protein: CSASLGQGPITF; CDR3 DNA: TGCAGTGCCAGTCTAGGACAGGGACCTATAACCTTC
J gene: TRBJ1-2; V gene: TRBV6-2/TRBV6-3; D gene: TRBD1; clone size: few; CDR3 length: 13; CDR3 protein: CASSYSPTGGHTF; CDR3 DNA: TGTGCCAGCAGTTACTCCCCGACAGGGGGGCACACCTTC
J gene: TRBJ2-1; V gene: TRBV7-2; D gene: TRBD2; clone size: few; CDR3 length: 15; CDR3 protein: CASSFSGSPGDEQFF; CDR3 DNA: TGTGCCAGCAGCTTTAGCGGGAGCCCCGGGGATGAGCAGTTCTTC
J gene: TRBJ2-3; V gene: TRBV5-5; D gene: TRBD2; clone size: .; CDR3 length: 18; CDR3 protein: CASSLVPPGGASTDTQYF; CDR3 DNA: TGTGCCAGCAGCTTGGTTCCGCCCGGGGGGGCCTCGACAGATACGCAGTATTTT
J gene: TRBJ2-1; V gene: TRBV11-1; D gene: TRBD2; clone size: few; CDR3 length: 15; CDR3 protein: CASSLKGTSVNEQFF; CDR3 DNA: TGTGCCAGCAGCTTAAAAGGGACTAGTGTCAATGAGCAGTTCTTC
J gene: TRBJ2-7; V gene: TRBV5-5; D gene: .; clone size: .; CDR3 length: 13; CDR3 protein: CASSPSVGYEQYF; CDR3 DNA: TGTGCCAGCAGCCCTTCTGTGGGCTACGAGCAGTACTTC
J gene: TRBJ2-2; V gene: TRBV15; D gene: .; clone size: many; CDR3 length: 16; CDR3 protein: CATSRDRVGNTGELFF; CDR3 DNA: TGTGCCACCAGCAGAGATCGAGTAGGGAACACCGGGGAGCTGTTTTTT
J gene: TRBJ1-1; V gene: TRBV3-1; D gene: .; clone size: .; CDR3 length: 13; CDR3 protein: CASSQNLNTEAFF; CDR3 DNA: TGTGCCAGCAGCCAAAATCTGAACACTGAAGCTTTCTTT
J gene: TRBJ2-7; V gene: TRBV20-1; D gene: TRBD1; clone size: .; CDR3 length: 13; CDR3 protein: CSAPLNRGGEQYF; CDR3 DNA: TGCAGTGCTCCGTTAAACAGGGGCGGCGAGCAGTACTTC
J gene: TRBJ2-1; V gene: TRBV20-1; D gene: .; clone size: few; CDR3 length: 17; CDR3 protein: CSARGGREFSSYNEQFF; CDR3 DNA: TGCAGTGCTAGAGGGGGGCGGGAGTTTAGCTCCTACAATGAGCAGTTCTTC
J gene: TRBJ2-1; V gene: TRBV29-1; D gene: TRBD2; clone size: many; CDR3 length: 17; CDR3 protein: CSVERNLVAGSFDEQFF; CDR3 DNA: TGCAGCGTTGAACGGAACCTAGTAGCGGGGTCCTTCGATGAGCAGTTCTTC
J gene: TRBJ2-7; V gene: TRBV5-4; D gene: TRBD2; clone size: .; CDR3 length: 14; CDR3 protein: CASSKTSGSYEQYF; CDR3 DNA: TGTGCCAGCAGTAAGACTAGCGGGAGTTACGAGCAGTACTTC
J gene: TRBJ1-1; V gene: TRBV11-1; D gene: TRBD1; clone size: few; CDR3 length: 16; CDR3 protein: CASSLLTGGGGTEAFF; CDR3 DNA: TGTGCCAGCAGCCTACTCACAGGGGGCGGAGGTACTGAAGCTTTCTTT
J gene: TRBJ2-5; V gene: TRBV25-1; D gene: .; clone size: few; CDR3 length: 14; CDR3 protein: CASSGRGGQETQYF; CDR3 DNA: TGTGCCAGCAGTGGAAGAGGGGGCCAAGAGACCCAGTACTTC
J gene: TRBJ2-3; V gene: TRBV7-8; D gene: TRBD2; clone size: .; CDR3 length: 16; CDR3 protein: CASSLTSSGKTDTQYF; CDR3 DNA: TGTGCCAGCAGCTTAACGTCTAGCGGGAAAACAGATACGCAGTATTTT
J gene: TRBJ1-6; V gene: TRBV7-9; D gene: .; clone size: .; CDR3 length: 14; CDR3 protein: CASSVVGALAPLHF; CDR3 DNA: TGTGCCAGCAGCGTGGTGGGCGCGTTAGCACCCCTCCACTTT
J gene: TRBJ1-6; V gene: TRBV5-6; D gene: .; clone size: .; CDR3 length: 14; CDR3 protein: CASFRGESNSPLHF; CDR3 DNA: TGTGCCAGCTTCCGCGGGGAGAGCAATTCACCCCTCCACTTT
J gene: TRBJ1-2; V gene: TRBV7-9; D gene: TRBD1; clone size: few; CDR3 length: 15; CDR3 protein: CASSLELGQNYGYTF; CDR3 DNA: TGTGCCAGCAGCTTAGAGTTGGGACAGAATTATGGCTACACCTTC
J gene: TRBJ2-1; V gene: TRBV20-1; D gene: .; clone size: many; CDR3 length: 16; CDR3 protein: CSARDYLRSSYNEQFF; CDR3 DNA: TGCAGTGCTAGAGACTACCTAAGGAGCTCCTACAATGAGCAGTTCTTC
J gene: TRBJ2-7; V gene: TRBV6-1; D gene: TRBD2; clone size: .; CDR3 length: 15; CDR3 protein: CASSEVRGAGDEQYF; CDR3 DNA: TGTGCCAGCAGTGAAGTACGGGGCGCGGGAGACGAGCAGTACTTC
J gene: TRBJ2-1; V gene: TRBV7-9; D gene: TRBD2; clone size: many; CDR3 length: 17; CDR3 protein: CASSPTLAGQSYNEQFF; CDR3 DNA: TGTGCCAGCAGCCCCACACTAGCGGGCCAGTCCTACAATGAGCAGTTCTTC
J gene: TRBJ1-3; V gene: TRBV20-1; D gene: TRBD1; clone size: few; CDR3 length: 13; CDR3 protein: CSASGTAGNTIYF; CDR3 DNA: TGCAGTGCTAGCGGGACAGCTGGAAACACCATATATTTT
J gene: TRBJ2-3; V gene: TRBV5-1; D gene: .; clone size: .; CDR3 length: 15; CDR3 protein: CASSLDTPGTDTQYF; CDR3 DNA: TGCGCCAGCAGCTTGGACACCCCGGGCACAGATACGCAGTATTTT
J gene: TRBJ1-6; V gene: TRBV20-1; D gene: .; clone size: .; CDR3 length: 13; CDR3 protein: CSPRGANNSPLHF; CDR3 DNA: TGCAGTCCTAGGGGGGCCAACAATTCACCCCTCCACTTT
J gene: TRBJ2-5; V gene: TRBV7-9; D gene: .; clone size: many; CDR3 length: 15; CDR3 protein: CASSLASGFQETQYF; CDR3 DNA: TGTGCCAGCAGCTTAGCGTCCGGGTTTCAAGAGACCCAGTACTTC
J gene: TRBJ2-7; V gene: TRBV29-1; D gene: .; clone size: many; CDR3 length: 13; CDR3 protein: CSASIPGHPGRYF; CDR3 DNA: TGCAGCGCTTCCATCCCGGGTCATCCAGGAAGGTACTTC
J gene: TRBJ2-1; V gene: TRBV29-1; D gene: .; clone size: many; CDR3 length: 14; CDR3 protein: CTPTGTGASNEQFF; CDR3 DNA: TGCACACCGACCGGGACTGGGGCTAGTAATGAGCAGTTCTTC
J gene: TRBJ1-4; V gene: TRBV19; D gene: .; clone size: .; CDR3 length: 14; CDR3 protein: CASGRRGAHEKLFF; CDR3 DNA: TGTGCCAGTGGCCGGAGGGGGGCACATGAAAAACTGTTTTTT
J gene: TRBJ2-7; V gene: TRBV7-2; D gene: .; clone size: few; CDR3 length: 15; CDR3 protein: CASSLGQFPLGEQYF; CDR3 DNA: TGTGCCAGCAGCTTAGGTCAGTTCCCTCTTGGAGAGCAGTACTTC
J gene: TRBJ2-1; V gene: TRBV4-1; D gene: .; clone size: .; CDR3 length: 17; CDR3 protein: CASSQVPRASTYNEQFF; CDR3 DNA: TGCGCCAGCAGCCAAGTCCCAAGGGCTAGCACCTACAATGAGCAGTTCTTC
J gene: TRBJ2-3; V gene: TRBV10-3; D gene: TRBD2; clone size: few; CDR3 length: 17; CDR3 protein: CAISETPAGGSTDTQYF; CDR3 DNA: TGTGCCATCAGTGAGACTCCAGCGGGAGGATCCACAGATACGCAGTATTTT
J gene: TRBJ1-6; V gene: TRBV20-1; D gene: .; clone size: few; CDR3 length: 13; CDR3 protein: CSAQQNYNSPLHF; CDR3 DNA: TGCAGTGCACAACAGAACTATAATTCACCCCTCCACTTT
J gene: TRBJ1-6; V gene: TRBV27; D gene: .; clone size: .; CDR3 length: 16; CDR3 protein: CASWAGPPSYNSPLHF; CDR3 DNA: TGTGCCAGCTGGGCGGGGCCGCCCTCCTATAATTCACCCCTCCACTTT
J gene: TRBJ2-2; V gene: TRBV7-9; D gene: .; clone size: many; CDR3 length: 17; CDR3 protein: CASSTTKRTSMAGELFF; CDR3 DNA: TGTGCCAGCAGCACTACGAAGCGGACCTCCATGGCCGGGGAGCTGTTTTTT
J gene: TRBJ1-2; V gene: TRBV7-8; D gene: .; clone size: .; CDR3 length: 15; CDR3 protein: CASSLALGGQVGYTF; CDR3 DNA: TGTGCCAGCAGCTTAGCCCTAGGAGGGCAAGTTGGCTACACCTTC
J gene: TRBJ1-3; V gene: TRBV7-8; D gene: .; clone size: .; CDR3 length: 13; CDR3 protein: CASRGHSGNTIYF; CDR3 DNA: TGTGCCAGCAGGGGCCACTCTGGAAACACCATATATTTT
J gene: TRBJ2-7; V gene: TRBV29-1; D gene: .; clone size: few; CDR3 length: 13; CDR3 protein: CSVERDQAYEQYF; CDR3 DNA: TGCAGCGTTGAAAGGGACCAAGCCTACGAGCAGTACTTC
J gene: TRBJ2-5; V gene: TRBV24-1; D gene: TRBD2; clone size: few; CDR3 length: 14; CDR3 protein: CATSVAGGLGTQYF; CDR3 DNA: TGTGCCACCAGTGTAGCGGGGGGGCTGGGGACCCAGTACTTC
J gene: TRBJ2-1; V gene: TRBV20-1; D gene: TRBD1; clone size: few; CDR3 length: 16; CDR3 protein: CSARDMRGLINNEQFF; CDR3 DNA: TGCAGTGCTAGAGATATGAGGGGGCTAATTAACAATGAGCAGTTCTTC